This TCR beta chain is from a study of PD-1 blockade in classical Hodgkin lymphoma (dated by TCRdb to 2018 to 2021). Some background on the complete study: Nivolumab dosing was 3 mg/kg intravenously every 2 weeks, continuing until either disease progression or unacceptable toxicity. To define a peripheral blood immune signature of response to PD-1 blockade in classical Hodgkin lymphoma, the study combined TCR beta sequencing with CyTOF.

General study outcomes and caveats: Trial patients achieving complete response had baseline diversity similar to newly diagnosed patients, whereas partial responders and progressors had significantly lower diversity. CD4+ but not CD8+ TCR diversity rose significantly by C4D1 (p=0.0027 vs p=0.16), most apparent in complete responders (p=0.02). Baseline TCR diversity was reported to be lower in newly diagnosed patients than in healthy donors and to be lower still in relapsed/refractory patients. Lower diversity was observed in patients in whom nivolumab was started less than 1 year after ASCT, and these patients were excluded from later analyses so that confounding by immune reconstitution would be avoided. The study was restricted to a single clinical trial cohort, and the causes of repertoire differences, possibly disease activity or prior therapy, were left undefined.

Turning to this clone: Its specific antigen is unknown. Within one base of it there is no much larger clone, and no base qualities were kept.

Genomic DNA was isolated using the Qiagen DNeasy kit from unsorted PBMCs as well as from negatively selected CD4+ and CD8+ fractions. Using primers that anneal to V and J segments, immunoSEQ multiplex PCR amplified the TCR beta CDR3 regions. Amplification bias was minimized using a synthetic immune receptor repertoire, and residual bias was removed computationally after sequencing. The study's own analysis went as follows. Repertoire diversity was quantified as the Shannon entropy index using custom Python scripts. Unsorted, CD4+ and CD8+ repertoires were analyzed separately, except in combined analyses where CD4+ and CD8+ sequences were merged in silico. A clone was considered expanded if an increase in frequency of at least 2-fold after treatment relative to C1D1 was found, and a pseudocount of 0.5 was applied to clones undetected at baseline. Clones with 0 or 1 copy at C1D1 were defined as singleton clones, while clones with 2 or more copies were defined as non-singleton clones. Clones expanded in unsorted samples were annotated as CD4+, CD8+ or unknown by matching protein sequences in sorted samples from the same patient. Diversity changes from C1D1 to C4D1 were tested in paired samples using Wilcoxon tests. The clones in this table, taken by TCRdb from immuneACCESS, are in-frame only. Not every clone is retained; where verified, under half of the shortfall comes from an unresolved V gene, and the cause of the rest is unknown. The V and J calls and clone size were taken over from that table, and D and trimming were inferred from the DNA. Present in this sample are 5,500 to 7,000 clones, less than 80% of which were seen just once. Clones ranked in the top ten supply about half of the sample.

Via the germline V gene, CDR1 is SGDLS and CDR2 YYNGEE. Compared with germline, V lacks 4 bases and J lacks 1 base; bases without a gene match: 9. Reading from cysteine to phenylalanine, the CDR3 counts 16 amino acids. The only DNA kept is the CDR3, 48 bases in frame from the first base. The time point label here, explained by the study, means: cycle 2 day 1 (C2D1) of nivolumab. Relapse after autologous stem cell transplantation had occurred in all trial patients, and cohorts A, B and C were distinguished by prior brentuximab vedotin exposure. A total of fewer than 65 patients with relapsed/refractory classical Hodgkin lymphoma made up the trial cohort, and each patient's best overall response was complete response, partial response or progressive disease. Trial patients were treated with single-agent nivolumab in the multi-cohort phase II CheckMate 205 trial. An independent review committee assessed best overall response by applying the 2007 International Working Group response criteria. Trial PBMCs were collected just before the start of nivolumab (C1D1) and during therapy at cycle 2 day 1 and cycle 4 day 1. Peripheral blood was collected in 8 mL Vacutainer Cell Preparation Tubes, from which PBMCs were isolated by centrifugation and then cryopreserved.

This receptor was obtained from a human donor with classical Hodgkin lymphoma. The sequencing here drew on peripheral blood mononuclear cells (PBMCs), taken before the second cycle of nivolumab. Recombination connected TRBV9 to TRBJ1-2, with 8 bases matching TRBD1. In nucleotide form, the sequence is TGTGCCAGCAGCCCCCAAGGCAGGGGGCTTAACTATGGCTACACCTTC. Protein translation: CASSPQGRGLNYGYTF.